The 11 T cell receptor beta chains reported below all come from one sample, sequenced in a study of T cells after yellow fever vaccination. TCRdb re-called the 5' RACE reads through MiXCR, storing one row per CDR3 protein. The table shows more than 30,000 distinct CDR3 sequences, with approximately 7% occurring only once. This specimen consisted of PBMCs, either bulk or a sorted T-cell subset (CD4+, CD8+, memory, or dextramer-sorted; not recorded which), obtained on the day of the first yellow fever vaccination. These receptors came from a young man who received the YFV17D yellow fever vaccine.

This chain connects TRBV15 to TRBJ2-3, with 8 bases fitting TRBD2. The CDR3 loop spans 17 amino acids. V dropped 1 base and J dropped 2; count of bases not matched to a gene: 8. CDR1 is LNHNV and CDR2 is YYDKDF in the germline V gene (reference sequence). The CDR3 nucleotides read TGTGCCACCAGCAGAGTACGGGGGGGACGTCCCACAGATACGCAGTATTTT. Residues: CATSRVRGGRPTDTQYF.

This clonotype was seen at least ten times. V is TRBV2 and J is TRBJ2-4, with 8 bases fitting TRBD2. CDR1 is SNHLY, CDR2 FYNNEI, per germline. V was clipped by 8 bases and J by 1 base; unmatched bases: 1. CDR3 length equals 13 residues. CDR3 loop: CASRGGAKNIQYF. In DNA, the CDR3 is TGTGCCAGCCGGGGGGGTGCCAAAAACATTCAGTACTTC.

The sample holds many counts of this clonotype. The chain combines TRBV20-1 with TRBJ2-1; 9 bases map to TRBD1. V shed 6 bases, J shed 3 bases, and the junction held 6 bases outside the gene matches. This CDR3 region has 14 residues. CDR1 and CDR2 (germline): DFQATT, SNEGSKA (reference sequence). In DNA form, the CDR3 reads TGCAGTGCGACACCGGGACAGGGCTACAATGAGCAGTTCTTC. Translation gives CSATPGQGYNEQFF.

This clonotype was observed at least ten times. This chain links TRBV3-1 with TRBJ1-1, with unresolved D. V was cut by 0 bases and J by 10 bases, with 9 bases left in between. Per the germline V gene, CDR1 is LGHDT and CDR2 is YNNKEL (reference sequence). The CDR3 length is 12 residues. The CDR3 loop is CASSQEAQRAFF. In DNA form, the CDR3 reads TGTGCCAGCAGCCAAGAGGCACAGCGAGCTTTCTTT.

This chain joins TRBV10-3 and TRBJ2-5; D is possibly TRBD1 or TRBD2 (5 bases each). The CDR3 is 15 residues long. In germline, CDR1 is ENHRY, CDR2 SYGVKD. Trimming pared 6 bases from V and 1 base from J, leaving 15 bases between. CDR3 in amino acids: CAISRDGIFQETQYF. In DNA form, the CDR3 reads TGTGCCATCAGCCGGGACGGCATCTTCCAAGAGACCCAGTACTTC.

The rearrangement joins TRBV6-4 to TRBJ2-2, with 8 nucleotides matching TRBD2. The CDR3 is 16 amino acids. CDR1 and CDR2 from the germline V gene are MRHNA and SNTAGT. Trimming at V came to 7 bases and at J to 5 bases, leaving 12 bases not matched to a gene. Here the CDR3 reads CASTAEAGGKTGELFF. CDR3 in DNA: TGTGCCAGCACCGCCGAGGCGGGGGGCAAGACCGGGGAGCTGTTTTTT.

This clonotype was observed at least ten times. The chain has TRBV11-2 and TRBJ2-7; weak D call: TRBD1 (6 bases). This CDR3 region has 10 residues. Per the germline V gene, CDR1 is SGHAT and CDR2 is FQNNGV. The CDR3, as DNA: TGTTCTACAGGGACCTACGAGCAGTACTTC. It translates to CSTGTYEQYF.

This clonotype was seen only a few times. The rearrangement uses TRBV7-2 and TRBJ2-1; TRBD1 aligns across 8 bases. The V gene's germline CDR1 is SGHTA and CDR2 FQGNSA. The CDR3 length is 15 residues. V shed 1 base and J 9 bases; nucleotides not matched to a gene: 8. The CDR3 DNA is TGTGCCAGCAGCTTAGGGGGGGCAGGGGGCACTGAGCAGTTCTTC. Encoded protein: CASSLGGAGGTEQFF.

This clonotype was found many times. The rearrangement joins TRBV7-2 to TRBJ2-2, with D possibly matching TRBD1 (7 bases). V shed 4 bases and J shed 7 bases, with 13 bases lying between them. Germline V gene data show CDR1 as SGHTA and CDR2 as FQGNSA. This CDR3 has 14 residues. CDR3 protein: CASSYVQGGGELFF. CDR3 DNA: TGTGCCAGCAGCTACGTCCAGGGGGGCGGGGAGCTGTTTTTT.

This clonotype was seen ten or more times. The chain uses TRBV24-1 and TRBJ2-1, with D possibly matching TRBD2 (6 bases). This CDR3 has 12 residues. The V end was cut by 9 bases, the J end by 9 bases, with 14 bases between. Looked up from germline, CDR1 is KGHDR and CDR2 is SFDVKD. CDR3 nucleotides: TGTGCCACCCACGGAGGGTGGGGTGAGCAGTTCTTC. Amino acid sequence: CATHGGWGEQFF.

This clonotype was counted at least ten times. The chain is built from TRBV5-1 and TRBJ2-1, with 9 nucleotides matching TRBD2. Trimming took 0 bases from V and 7 from J; bases not matched to a gene: 5. CDR1 SGHRS and CDR2 YFSETQ come from the germline V gene. The CDR3 contains 15 residues. DNA for the CDR3: TGCGCCAGCAGCTTGGAATTAGCGGGGGTAAATGAGCAGTTCTTC. Translated: CASSLELAGVNEQFF.